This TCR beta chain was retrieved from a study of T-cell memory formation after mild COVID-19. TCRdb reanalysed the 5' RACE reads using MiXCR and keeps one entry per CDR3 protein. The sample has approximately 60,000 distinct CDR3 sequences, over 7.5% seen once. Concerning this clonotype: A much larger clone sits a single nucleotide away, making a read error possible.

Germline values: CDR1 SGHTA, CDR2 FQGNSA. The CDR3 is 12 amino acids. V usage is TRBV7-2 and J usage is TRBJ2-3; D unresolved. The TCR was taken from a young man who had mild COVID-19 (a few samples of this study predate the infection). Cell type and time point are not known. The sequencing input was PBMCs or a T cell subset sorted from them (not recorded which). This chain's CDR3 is CAISSYTDTQYF. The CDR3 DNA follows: TGTGCCATCAGCTCCTACACAGATACGCAGTATTTT.